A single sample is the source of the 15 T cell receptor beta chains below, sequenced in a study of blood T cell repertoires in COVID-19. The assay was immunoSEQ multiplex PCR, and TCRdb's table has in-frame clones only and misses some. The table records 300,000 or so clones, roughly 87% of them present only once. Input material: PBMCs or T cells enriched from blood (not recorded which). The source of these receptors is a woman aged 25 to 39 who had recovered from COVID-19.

Here the CDR3 reads CASSLGSVGTDTQYF. CDR3 bases: TGCGCCAGCAGCTTGGGCAGTGTCGGCACAGATACGCAGTATTTT. V and J are TRBV5-1 and TRBJ2-3; D call uncertain. The V end was cut by 0 bases, the J end by 1 base, with 9 bases between. The CDR3 is made up of 15 amino acids. Germline V gene lookup returns CDR1 SGHRS and CDR2 YFSETQ.

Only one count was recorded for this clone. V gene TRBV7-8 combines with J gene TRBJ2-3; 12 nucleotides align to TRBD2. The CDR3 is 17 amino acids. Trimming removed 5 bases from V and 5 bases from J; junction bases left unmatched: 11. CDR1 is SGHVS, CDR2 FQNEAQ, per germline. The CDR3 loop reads CASSPRASGGARDTQYF. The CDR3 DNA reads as TGTGCCAGCAGCCCCCGAGCTAGCGGGGGGGCAAGAGATACGCAGTATTTT. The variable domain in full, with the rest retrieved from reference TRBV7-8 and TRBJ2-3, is GAGVSQSPRYKVAKRGQDVALRCDPISGHVSLFWYQQALGQGPEFLTYFQNEAQLDKSGLPSDRFFAERPEGSVSTLKIQRTQQEDSAVYLCASSPRASGGARDTQYFGPGTRLTVL.

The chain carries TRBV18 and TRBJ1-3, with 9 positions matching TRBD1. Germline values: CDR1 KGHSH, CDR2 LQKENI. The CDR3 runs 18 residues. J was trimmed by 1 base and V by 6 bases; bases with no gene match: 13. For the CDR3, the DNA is TGTGCCAGCTCCCCAGGGGGACAGGGCATTTCGTCTGGAAACACCATATATTTT. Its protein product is CASSPGGQGISSGNTIYF.

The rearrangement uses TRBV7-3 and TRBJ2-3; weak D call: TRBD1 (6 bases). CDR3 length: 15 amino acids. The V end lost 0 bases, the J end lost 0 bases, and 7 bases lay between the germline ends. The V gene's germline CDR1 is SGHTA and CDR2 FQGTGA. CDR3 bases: TGTGCCAGCAGCTTAACCGGGACAAGCACAGATACGCAGTATTTT. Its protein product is CASSLTGTSTDTQYF.

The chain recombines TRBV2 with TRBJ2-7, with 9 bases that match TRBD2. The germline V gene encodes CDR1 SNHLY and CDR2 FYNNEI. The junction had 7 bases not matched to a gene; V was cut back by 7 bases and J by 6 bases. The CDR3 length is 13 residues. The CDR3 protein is CASNPGLAPEQYF. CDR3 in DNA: TGTGCCAGCAACCCGGGACTAGCTCCCGAGCAGTACTTC.

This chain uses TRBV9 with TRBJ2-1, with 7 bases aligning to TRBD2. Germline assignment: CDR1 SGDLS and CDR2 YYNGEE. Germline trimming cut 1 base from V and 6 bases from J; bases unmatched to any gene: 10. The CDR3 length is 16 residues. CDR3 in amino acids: CASSVRLTVAGNEQFF. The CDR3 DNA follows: TGTGCCAGCAGCGTACGACTGACGGTAGCGGGCAATGAGCAGTTCTTC.

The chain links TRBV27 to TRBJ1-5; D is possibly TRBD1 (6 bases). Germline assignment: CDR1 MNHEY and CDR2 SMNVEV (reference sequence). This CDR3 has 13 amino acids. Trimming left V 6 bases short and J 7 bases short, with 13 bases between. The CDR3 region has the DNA TGTGCCAGCAGCGCCAGGGGTGGGCAGCCCCAGCATTTT. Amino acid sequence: CASSARGGQPQHF.

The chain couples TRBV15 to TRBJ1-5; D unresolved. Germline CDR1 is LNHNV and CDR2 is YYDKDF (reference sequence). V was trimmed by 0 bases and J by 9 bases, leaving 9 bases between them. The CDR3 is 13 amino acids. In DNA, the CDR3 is TGTGCCACCAGCAGAGACTACACGGGGCCCCAGCATTTT. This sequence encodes CATSRDYTGPQHF. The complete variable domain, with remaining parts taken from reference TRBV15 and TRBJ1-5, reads DAMVIQNPRYQVTQFGKPVTLSCSQTLNHNVMYWYQQKSSQAPKLLFHYYDKDFNNEADTPDNFQSRRPNTSFCFLDIRSPGLGDTAMYLCATSRDYTGPQHFGDGTRLSIL.

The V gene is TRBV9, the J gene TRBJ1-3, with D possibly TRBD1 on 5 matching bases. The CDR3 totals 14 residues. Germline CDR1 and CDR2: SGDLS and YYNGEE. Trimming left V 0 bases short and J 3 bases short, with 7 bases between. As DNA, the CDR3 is TGTGCCAGCAGCGTAGAAGGGGTTGGAAACACCATATATTTT. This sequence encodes CASSVEGVGNTIYF.

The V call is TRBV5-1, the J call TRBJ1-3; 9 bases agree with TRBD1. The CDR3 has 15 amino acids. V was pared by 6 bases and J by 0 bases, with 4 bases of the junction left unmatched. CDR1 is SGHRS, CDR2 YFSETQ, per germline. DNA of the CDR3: TGCGCCAGCACCGGGACAGGGCTCTCTGGAAACACCATATATTTT. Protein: CASTGTGLSGNTIYF.

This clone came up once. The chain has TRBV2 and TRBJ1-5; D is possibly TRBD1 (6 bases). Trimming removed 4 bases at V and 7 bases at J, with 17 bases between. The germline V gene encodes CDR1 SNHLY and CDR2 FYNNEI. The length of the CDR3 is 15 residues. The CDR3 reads CASSVGQGMEQPQHF. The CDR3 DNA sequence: TGTGCCAGCAGTGTGGGTCAGGGGATGGAGCAGCCCCAGCATTTT.

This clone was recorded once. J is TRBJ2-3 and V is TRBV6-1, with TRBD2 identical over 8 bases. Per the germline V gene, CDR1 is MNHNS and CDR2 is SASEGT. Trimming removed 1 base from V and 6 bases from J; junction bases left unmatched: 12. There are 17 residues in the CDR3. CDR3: CASSEEGVAGLVDTQYF. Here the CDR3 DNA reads TGTGCCAGCAGTGAAGAGGGTGTAGCGGGGTTGGTGGATACGCAGTATTTT.

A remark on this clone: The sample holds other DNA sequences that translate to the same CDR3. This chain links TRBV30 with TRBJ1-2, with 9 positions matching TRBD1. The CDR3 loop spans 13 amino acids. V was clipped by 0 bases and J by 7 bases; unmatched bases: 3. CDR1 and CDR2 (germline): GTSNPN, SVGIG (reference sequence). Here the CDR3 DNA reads TGTGCCTGGAGTGTACAGGGGGCTGGTGGCTACACCTTC. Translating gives CAWSVQGAGGYTF.

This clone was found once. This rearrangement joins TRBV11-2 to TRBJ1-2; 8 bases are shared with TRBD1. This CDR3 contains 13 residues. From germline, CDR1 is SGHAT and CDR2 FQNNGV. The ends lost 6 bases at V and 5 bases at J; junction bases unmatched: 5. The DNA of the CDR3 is TGTGCCAGCAGGAGGACAGGGTCATATGGCTACACCTTC. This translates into CASRRTGSYGYTF.

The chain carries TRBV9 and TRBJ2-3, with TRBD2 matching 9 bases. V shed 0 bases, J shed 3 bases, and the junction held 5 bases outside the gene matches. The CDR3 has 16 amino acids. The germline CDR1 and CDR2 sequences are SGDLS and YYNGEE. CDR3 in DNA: TGTGCCAGCAGCGTAGGTTCTAGCGGGAAAACAGATACGCAGTATTTT. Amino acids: CASSVGSSGKTDTQYF.